This T cell receptor (beta chain) was documented in a study of cytomegalovirus exposure and HLA in healthy donors. Trimming shortened V by 3 bases and J by 0 bases, and 15 bases separated the two germline ends. Germline values: CDR1 LNHDA, CDR2 SQIVND (reference sequence). The CDR3 is 17 amino acids. Primers for the PCR totalled 60 Vbeta and 13 Jbeta. TCRdb's copy holds only in-frame clones and misses some; the assay was immunoSEQ multiplex PCR. The sample yields fewer than 150,000 clones, about 74% seen once. Sequenced input: PBMCs. This sequence joins TRBV19 and TRBJ1-5; D perhaps matches TRBD1 (5 bases). This TCR was recovered from a woman aged 45-60 years in good health and CMV-seropositive. The DNA for the CDR3 is TGTGCCAGTAGTATTTCCAGGGTAGGGTATAGCAATCAGCCCCAGCATTTT. It yields the protein CASSISRVGYSNQPQHF.